Listed below are T cell receptor beta chains from one sample, sequenced in a study of blood T cells in healthy people across ages. TCRdb re-called the 5' RACE reads through MiXCR, storing one row per CDR3 protein. The profile shows about a million distinct CDR3 sequences, under 40% of them singletons. Material: blood. The receptors derive from a man between 18 and 35 years old in good health. The CDR3 runs from the conserved cysteine through the conserved F or W. Each record gives: J gene, D gene, V gene, clone size, CDR3 protein, CDR3 DNA. D genes are given only for firm matches. Size is omitted from some rows. Given values are once, few, many or a class for expanded clones.

J: TRBJ2-3
D: NA
V: TRBV6-6
size: NA
CDR3: CASSYSLAAQYF
DNA: TGTGCCAGCAGTTACTCCCTCGCGGCGCAGTATTTT

J: TRBJ1-2
D: NA
V: TRBV9
size: NA
CDR3: CASGRNYGYTF
DNA: TGTGCCAGCGGACGGAACTATGGCTACACCTTC

J: TRBJ2-1
D: NA
V: TRBV7-6
size: NA
CDR3: CASSFSVNNEQFF
DNA: TGTGCCAGCAGCTTCTCGGTGAACAATGAGCAGTTCTTC

J: TRBJ2-3
D: TRBD1
V: TRBV12-5
size: NA
CDR3: CASGLGQGLTDTQYF
DNA: TGTGCTAGTGGCCTGGGACAGGGTTTAACAGATACGCAGTATTTT

J: TRBJ2-3
D: NA
V: TRBV6-2/TRBV6-3
size: few
CDR3: CASTPTTRSTQYF
DNA: TGTGCCAGCACCCCCACTACACGTAGTACGCAGTATTTT

J: TRBJ2-2
D: NA
V: TRBV27
size: NA
CDR3: CASSRKVNTGELFF
DNA: TGTGCCAGCAGTAGGAAGGTAAACACCGGGGAGCTGTTTTTT

J: TRBJ1-5
D: NA
V: TRBV7-2
size: few
CDR3: CASSKGVQPQHF
DNA: TGTGCCAGCAGCAAGGGGGTGCAGCCCCAGCATTTT

J: TRBJ2-5
D: NA
V: TRBV20-1
size: NA
CDR3: CSARDEGPSETQYF
DNA: TGCAGTGCTAGAGATGAGGGTCCCTCAGAGACCCAGTACTTC

J: TRBJ2-5
D: TRBD2
V: TRBV28
size: NA
CDR3: CASSLRLAGGKETQYF
DNA: TGTGCCAGCAGTTTACGGCTAGCGGGGGGAAAAGAGACCCAGTACTTC

J: TRBJ2-1
D: NA
V: TRBV29-1
size: few
CDR3: CSVEGFGRQYNEQFF
DNA: TGCAGCGTTGAAGGCTTTGGGCGGCAGTACAATGAGCAGTTCTTC

J: TRBJ1-1
D: NA
V: TRBV7-8
size: few
CDR3: CASSLLGRGGNTEAFF
DNA: TGTGCCAGCAGCTTACTGGGGCGCGGGGGAAACACTGAAGCTTTCTTT

J: TRBJ2-1
D: NA
V: TRBV7-9
size: NA
CDR3: CASTPRALTYNEQFF
DNA: TGTGCCAGCACCCCAAGGGCACTAACCTACAATGAGCAGTTCTTC

J: TRBJ1-2
D: NA
V: TRBV7-9
size: few
CDR3: CASKEGAPNYGYTF
DNA: TGTGCCAGCAAGGAAGGGGCCCCTAACTATGGCTACACCTTC

J: TRBJ2-6
D: NA
V: TRBV7-2
size: NA
CDR3: CASELSLSGANVLTF
DNA: TGTGCCAGCGAACTTTCCCTCTCTGGGGCCAACGTCCTGACTTTC

J: TRBJ1-1
D: NA
V: TRBV7-3
size: NA
CDR3: CAGSLLPTGIGTEAFF
DNA: TGTGCCGGCAGCTTATTGCCCACAGGGATCGGAACTGAAGCTTTCTTT

J: TRBJ1-5
D: NA
V: TRBV28
size: few
CDR3: CASIPRRNQPQHF
DNA: TGTGCCAGCATTCCCAGACGCAATCAGCCCCAGCATTTT

J: TRBJ1-1
D: TRBD1
V: TRBV29-1
size: NA
CDR3: CSVEKQGAGNTEAFF
DNA: TGCAGCGTAGAAAAACAGGGGGCAGGGAACACTGAAGCTTTCTTT

J: TRBJ1-4
D: NA
V: TRBV20-1
size: NA
CDR3: CSARDTRASEKLFF
DNA: TGCAGTGCTAGAGATACCCGGGCGAGTGAAAAACTGTTTTTT

J: TRBJ2-3
D: NA
V: TRBV5-5
size: NA
CDR3: CASSWGLGTDTQYF
DNA: TGTGCCAGCAGCTGGGGCTTGGGCACAGATACGCAGTATTTT

J: TRBJ1-6
D: TRBD1
V: TRBV16
size: few
CDR3: CASSRQGPSSPLHF
DNA: TGTGCCAGCAGCCGACAGGGCCCCAGTTCACCCCTCCACTTT

J: TRBJ2-1
D: TRBD2
V: TRBV3-1
size: many
CDR3: CASSRRKTSVDEQFF
DNA: TGTGCCAGCAGCCGAAGGAAAACTAGCGTTGATGAGCAGTTCTTC

J: TRBJ1-4
D: NA
V: TRBV4-2
size: NA
CDR3: CASSQSAQGNEKLFF
DNA: TGTGCCAGCAGCCAATCCGCACAGGGAAATGAAAAACTGTTTTTT

J: TRBJ1-1
D: NA
V: TRBV20-1
size: NA
CDR3: CSANRQSNTEAFF
DNA: TGCAGTGCTAACAGACAGTCGAACACTGAAGCTTTCTTT

J: TRBJ1-2
D: NA
V: TRBV6-1
size: few
CDR3: CASSDFGAYGYTF
DNA: TGTGCCAGCAGTGATTTCGGGGCATATGGCTACACCTTC

J: TRBJ1-5
D: NA
V: TRBV28
size: NA
CDR3: CASSLPGGHHSNQPQHF
DNA: TGTGCCAGCAGCCTACCCGGGGGCCACCATAGCAATCAGCCCCAGCATTTT

J: TRBJ1-2
D: NA
V: TRBV4-2
size: many
CDR3: CASSQEASLSGYTF
DNA: TGTGCCAGCAGCCAAGAGGCGTCCTTAAGTGGCTACACCTTC

J: TRBJ2-1
D: NA
V: TRBV12-3/TRBV12-4
size: NA
CDR3: CASRLGTSHKEQFF
DNA: TGTGCCAGCAGGTTAGGCACTAGCCACAAGGAGCAGTTCTTC

J: TRBJ1-1
D: TRBD1
V: TRBV11-2
size: NA
CDR3: CASSETGEFATEAFF
DNA: TGTGCCAGCAGCGAGACAGGGGAGTTTGCGACTGAAGCTTTCTTT

J: TRBJ2-7
D: TRBD1
V: TRBV12-3/TRBV12-4
size: NA
CDR3: CASNRQGRLYEQYF
DNA: TGTGCCAGCAACCGACAGGGCCGGCTCTACGAGCAGTACTTC

J: TRBJ1-2
D: TRBD1
V: TRBV29-1
size: many
CDR3: CSVERDRGSGYTF
DNA: TGCAGCGTTGAGCGGGACAGGGGTTCTGGCTACACCTTC

J: TRBJ2-3
D: NA
V: TRBV7-2
size: few
CDR3: CASSLNAPGLGTDTQYF
DNA: TGTGCCAGCAGCTTAAACGCCCCCGGTCTGGGCACAGATACGCAGTATTTT

J: TRBJ1-1
D: NA
V: TRBV20-1
size: few
CDR3: CSAETNTEAFF
DNA: TGCAGTGCCGAGACTAACACTGAAGCTTTCTTT

J: TRBJ1-1
D: TRBD1
V: TRBV12-3/TRBV12-4
size: NA
CDR3: CASSPHRGFTEAFF
DNA: TGTGCCAGCAGTCCGCACAGGGGATTTACTGAAGCTTTCTTT

J: TRBJ1-6
D: NA
V: TRBV7-9
size: NA
CDR3: CASSLDYSPPHF
DNA: TGTGCCAGCAGCTTAGATTATTCACCCCCCCACTTT

J: TRBJ1-2
D: NA
V: TRBV28
size: NA
CDR3: CASSFAQLGGYTF
DNA: TGTGCCAGCAGTTTCGCCCAGTTGGGGGGCTACACCTTC

J: TRBJ1-2
D: NA
V: TRBV30
size: NA
CDR3: CAWSRYEEYGYTF
DNA: TGTGCCTGGAGTCGGTATGAGGAATATGGCTACACCTTC

J: TRBJ2-7
D: TRBD1
V: TRBV6-7
size: NA
CDR3: CASSCEELDRGTSYEQYF
DNA: TGTGCCAGCAGTTGCGAGGAACTGGACAGGGGGACCTCCTACGAGCAGTACTTC

J: TRBJ1-3
D: NA
V: TRBV11-2
size: NA
CDR3: CASSSWRTDSGNTIYF
DNA: TGTGCCAGCAGTTCGTGGAGGACAGACTCTGGAAACACCATATATTTT

J: TRBJ2-2
D: TRBD1
V: TRBV12-5
size: NA
CDR3: CASGLVRTGDTGELFF
DNA: TGTGCTAGTGGTTTGGTACGGACAGGGGACACCGGGGAGCTGTTTTTT

J: TRBJ2-7
D: NA
V: TRBV29-1
size: many
CDR3: CSVDRGPYEQYF
DNA: TGCAGCGTCGACCGGGGCCCTTACGAGCAGTACTTC

J: TRBJ2-1
D: NA
V: TRBV5-6
size: NA
CDR3: CASSTPTVYNEQFF
DNA: TGTGCCAGCAGCACCCCGACCGTTTACAATGAGCAGTTCTTC

J: TRBJ1-2
D: NA
V: TRBV14
size: NA
CDR3: CASSQRGSGNYGYTF
DNA: TGTGCCAGCAGCCAAAGGGGAAGCGGTAACTATGGCTACACCTTC

J: TRBJ1-2
D: NA
V: TRBV12-3/TRBV12-4
size: NA
CDR3: CASMEGVSYGYTF
DNA: TGTGCTAGCATGGAAGGGGTGAGCTATGGCTACACCTTC

J: TRBJ1-6
D: NA
V: TRBV28
size: NA
CDR3: CASSSLRVLMYSPLHF
DNA: TGTGCCAGCAGTTCCCTGAGGGTCCTGATGTATTCACCCCTCCACTTT

J: TRBJ1-2
D: TRBD1
V: TRBV5-1
size: NA
CDR3: CASNPDREDYGYTF
DNA: TGCGCCAGCAACCCGGACAGGGAGGACTATGGCTACACCTTC

J: TRBJ1-5
D: NA
V: TRBV7-9
size: NA
CDR3: CASSPGATGQHF
DNA: TGTGCCAGCAGCCCGGGAGCCACTGGCCAGCATTTT

J: TRBJ2-7
D: TRBD2
V: TRBV29-1
size: NA
CDR3: CSVDPRGVTEQYF
DNA: TGCAGCGTTGATCCCCGGGGGGTGACTGAGCAGTACTTC

J: TRBJ1-1
D: NA
V: TRBV21-1
size: NA
CDR3: CTSGRAGIKYAEAFF
DNA: TGTACCAGCGGCAGGGCAGGCATAAAGTACGCTGAAGCTTTCTTT

J: TRBJ1-2
D: TRBD1
V: TRBV28
size: NA
CDR3: CASSLGTGWDNYGYTF
DNA: TGTGCCAGCAGTTTAGGGACAGGTTGGGATAACTATGGCTACACCTTC

J: TRBJ1-2
D: TRBD1
V: TRBV2
size: few
CDR3: CASSKNGQGDGYTF
DNA: TGTGCCAGCAGTAAAAATGGACAGGGGGATGGCTACACCTTC

J: TRBJ2-5
D: NA
V: TRBV6-4
size: few
CDR3: CASSDSRFGGGQYF
DNA: TGTGCCAGCAGTGACTCTCGCTTTGGAGGAGGCCAGTACTTC

J: TRBJ1-4
D: TRBD1
V: TRBV12-3/TRBV12-4
size: NA
CDR3: CASGQGAYEKLFF
DNA: TGTGCCAGCGGACAGGGGGCTTATGAAAAACTGTTTTTT